This entry describes one TCR beta chain. The sample originates from a study of blood T cells in healthy people across ages. V was pared by 3 bases and J by 2 bases, with 9 bases between. This CDR3 has 14 residues. Germline V lookup: CDR1 MDHEN, CDR2 SYDVKM. A second roughly 6 to 12 cycle PCR used barcoded and J-beta primers. Every cDNA was tagged by a template-switch adaptor with 12 random nucleotides. TCRdb re-called the 5' RACE reads with MiXCR, one entry per CDR3 protein. The sample lists 910,000 or so distinct CDR3 sequences; approximately 50% were seen once. The TCR was taken from a woman between 55 and 75 years old in good health. The gene calls are TRBV28 and TRBJ2-3; D gene uncertain. What was sequenced was blood. CDR3 DNA: TGTGCCAGCAGTTTGGTCTCGATCACAGATACGCAGTATTTT. The encoded protein is CASSLVSITDTQYF.